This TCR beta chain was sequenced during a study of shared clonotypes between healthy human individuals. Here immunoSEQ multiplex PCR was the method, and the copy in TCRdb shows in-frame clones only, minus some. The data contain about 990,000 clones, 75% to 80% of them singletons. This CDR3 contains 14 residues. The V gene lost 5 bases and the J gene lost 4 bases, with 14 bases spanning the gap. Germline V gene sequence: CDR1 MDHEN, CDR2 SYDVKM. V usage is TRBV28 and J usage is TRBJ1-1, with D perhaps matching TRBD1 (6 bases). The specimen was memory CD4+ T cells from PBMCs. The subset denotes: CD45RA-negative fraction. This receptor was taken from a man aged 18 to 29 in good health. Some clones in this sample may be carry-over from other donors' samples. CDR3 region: CASSLETGLTEAFF. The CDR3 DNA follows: TGTGCCAGCAGTCTAGAGACAGGCCTCACTGAAGCTTTCTTT. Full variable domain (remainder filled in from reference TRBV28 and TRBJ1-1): DVKVTQSSRYLVKRTGEKVFLECVQDMDHENMFWYRQDPGLGLRLIYFSYDVKMKEKGDIPEGYSVSREKKERFSLILESASTNQTSMYLCASSLETGLTEAFFGQGTRLTVV.